These T cell receptor beta chains were read from a single sample in a study of shared clonotypes between healthy human individuals. TCRdb's copy holds only in-frame clones and misses some; the assay was immunoSEQ multiplex PCR. The profile covers more than 1 million clones, with around 78% appearing a single time and under 0.6% taken by the ten largest. The sequenced sample was memory CD4+ T cells from PBMCs. These receptors all stem from a man aged 18 to 30 in good health. Some clones in this sample may be carry-over from other donors' samples. CDR3s include the opening cysteine and the closing phenylalanine or tryptophan. The D gene is left open where the match is weak. Clone size is given for some rows only: seen once, a few or many times, or a class if the clone is expanded.

>TRBJ2-2|few|TRBV2|TRBD2
TGTGCCAGCAGCCGCGGACTAGCGGGAGACACCGGGGAGCTGTTTTTT
CASSRGLAGDTGELFF
>TRBJ2-2|-|TRBV11-2|TRBD2
TGTGCCAGCAAGCTATATTTAGGGACTAGCGGCACCGGGGAGCTGTTTTTT
CASKLYLGTSGTGELFF
>TRBJ2-2|once|TRBV13|-
TGTGCCAGCAGCTTTTCAGGGCAGGGCACCGGGGAGCTGTTTTTT
CASSFSGQGTGELFF
>TRBJ2-6|once|TRBV2|-
TGTGCCAGCAGTGTGGGCTCTGGGGCCAACGTCCTGACTTTC
CASSVGSGANVLTF
>TRBJ2-7|-|TRBV6-1|-
TGTGCCAGCAGACCCTCGCTGGGGCTGGTCTACGAGCAGTACTTC
CASRPSLGLVYEQYF
>TRBJ1-1|few|TRBV11-1|-
TGTGCCAGCAGCTACGCGAGGGCCCTGAACACTGAAGCTTTCTTT
CASSYARALNTEAFF
>TRBJ2-3|-|TRBV2|-
TGTGCCAGCAGAAACAGGGAAGCAGATACGCAGTATTTT
CASRNREADTQYF
>TRBJ2-5|-|TRBV18|-
TGTGCCAGCTCACCTGGATTGAGGGCCGAGACCCAGTACTTC
CASSPGLRAETQYF
>TRBJ2-7|-|TRBV6-1|TRBD2
TGTGCCAGCAGTGAAGTAGGTAGCGGGACCTACGAGCAGTACTTC
CASSEVGSGTYEQYF
>TRBJ2-3|-|TRBV2|TRBD2
TGTGCCAGCAGTTTTACGACTAGCGGGTCAGATACGCAGTATTTT
CASSFTTSGSDTQYF
>TRBJ2-3|many|TRBV4-3|-
TGCGCCAGCAGCCTAAGGGTAGATGCAGATACGCAGTATTTT
CASSLRVDADTQYF
>TRBJ1-5|-|TRBV28|TRBD1
TGTGCCAGCAGACACTCGACAGGGCGAAGAGTCAATCAGCCCCAGCATTTT
CASRHSTGRRVNQPQHF
>TRBJ1-1|-|TRBV4-3|TRBD1
TGCGCCAGCAGCCAAGATTGGGACAGGAACACTGAAGCTTTCTTT
CASSQDWDRNTEAFF
>TRBJ2-3|-|TRBV19|-
TGTGCCAGTAGTCGGCGGTCGGGTACTACAAGCACAGATACGCAGTATTTT
CASSRRSGTTSTDTQYF
>TRBJ1-1|few|TRBV27|-
TGTGCCAGCAGTTTTAACCGGATAAACACTGAAGCTTTCTTT
CASSFNRINTEAFF
>TRBJ1-2|few|TRBV28|TRBD1
TGTGCCAGCATGGGACCGACAGGGATCTATGGCTACACCTTC
CASMGPTGIYGYTF
>TRBJ1-2|-|TRBV29-1|-
TGCAGCGTTGCGGCGCCCGGGGACTATGGCTACACCTTC
CSVAAPGDYGYTF
>TRBJ2-4|once|TRBV13|-
TGTGCCAGCAGCTTGCCGCAAGGGGGTACTCAGTACTTC
CASSLPQGGTQYF
>TRBJ2-2|-|TRBV9|TRBD1
TGTGCCAGCAGCGTAGGCGGGACAGGCCCTGAGACGGCGCTGTTTTTT
CASSVGGTGPETALFF
>TRBJ2-3|-|TRBV4-3|TRBD2
TGCGCCAGCAAACTAGCGGGAGGGCCCTCTGGTACAGATACGCAGTATTTT
CASKLAGGPSGTDTQYF
>TRBJ1-2|-|TRBV10-3|TRBD1
TGTGCCATCAGTGAGCCCGTTACAGGGGCGGGGGGCGATGGCTACACCTTC
CAISEPVTGAGGDGYTF
>TRBJ2-1|-|TRBV4-2|TRBD2
TGTGCCAGCAGCGCCACTAGCGGGAGTTCAAATGAGCAGTTCTTC
CASSATSGSSNEQFF
>TRBJ2-1|once|TRBV5-1|TRBD2
TGCGCCAGCAGCTCCTCCCCTGCGGGAGGGTGGAGTGAGCAGTTCTTC
CASSSSPAGGWSEQFF
>TRBJ2-5|once|TRBV29-1|TRBD2
TGCAGCGGAGGGAGGGCCCAAGAGACCCAGTACTTC
CSGGRAQETQYF
>TRBJ2-1|-|TRBV7-3|TRBD2
TGTGCCAGCAGCTTACTAGCGGCCAGCTCCTACAATGAGCAGTTCTTC
CASSLLAASSYNEQFF